One and the same sample provided the 26 T cell receptor beta chains below, sequenced in a study of blood T cell repertoires in COVID-19. Profiled with immunoSEQ multiplex PCR; TCRdb holds only in-frame clones, not every one. Found here are fewer than 200,000 clones, approximately 90% of them singletons; the top ten hold around 0.5%. The sequenced sample was peripheral blood. These receptors originate from a man over 45 with acute or convalescent COVID-19.

The genes are TRBV5-1 and TRBJ2-7, with 10 bases that match TRBD1. The CDR3 totals 14 residues. Looked up from germline, CDR1 is SGHRS and CDR2 is YFSETQ. J lost 5 bases, V lost 0 bases, and 2 bases had no gene match. CDR3 sequence reads: CASSLGQGADEQYV. CDR3 nucleotides: TGCGCCAGCAGCTTGGGACAGGGGGCTGACGAGCAGTACGTC.

The rearrangement uses TRBV7-2 and TRBJ1-4; D is unclear. V was clipped by 9 bases and J by 3 bases, with 11 bases between them. The CDR3 contains 13 residues. Germline CDR1 reads SGHTA; CDR2 reads FQGNSA. CDR3 nucleotide sequence: TGTGCCAGTAAAGTAGGAGCTAATGAAAAACTGTTTTTT. Translation gives CASKVGANEKLFF.

This CDR3 reads CASSFPGQGAGEQYF. The CDR3 coding sequence is TGTGCCAGCAGTTTTCCGGGACAGGGGGCGGGGGAGCAGTACTTC. V usage is TRBV6-5 and J usage is TRBJ2-7; 12 bases are shared with TRBD1. This CDR3 comprises 15 residues. The germline V gene encodes CDR1 MNHEY and CDR2 SVGAGI. Germline trimming cut 4 bases from V and 7 bases from J; bases unmatched to any gene: 8.

This clone was recorded once. The chain links TRBV6-5 to TRBJ2-7; maybe TRBD2 (5 bases). This CDR3 contains 14 residues. The ends were cut back, 6 bases at V and 0 bases at J, with 12 bases in the middle. Germline V gene lookup returns CDR1 MNHEY and CDR2 SVGAGI. The CDR3 coding sequence is TGTGCCAGCAGCGCGGAGGTTAGCTCCTACGAGCAGTACGTC. It translates to CASSAEVSSYEQYV.

The rearrangement links TRBV5-1 to TRBJ2-1; D might be TRBD1 (6 bases). This CDR3 contains 15 residues. Per the germline V gene, CDR1 is SGHRS and CDR2 is YFSETQ. V lost 0 bases, J lost 2 bases, and 9 bases lay in between. The CDR3 DNA follows: TGCGCCAGCAGCTTGGTACAGGGAACCTACAATGAGCAGTTCTTC. Protein sequence: CASSLVQGTYNEQFF.

This rearrangement joins TRBV12-3 or TRBV12-4 to TRBJ1-3; the D is unclear. This CDR3 spans 13 amino acids. V was cut by 1 base and J by 9 bases, with 10 bases left in between. CDR3 DNA sequence: TGTGCCAGCAGTTTAGGAGCGCTCACCACCATATATTTT. Protein: CASSLGALTTIYF.

The chain has TRBV7-3 and TRBJ1-6; D is perhaps TRBD1 (6 bases). CDR1 SGHTA and CDR2 FQGTGA come from the germline V gene. This CDR3 spans 15 amino acids. Trimming left V 5 bases short and J 7 bases short, with 15 bases between. CDR3 nucleotides: TGTGCCAGCAGCAAGATGACAGGATTCAATTCACCCCTCCACTTT. Its translation: CASSKMTGFNSPLHF.

This rearrangement joins TRBV7-9 to TRBJ2-5; 7 bases match TRBD2. The CDR3 covers 13 residues. The V and J ends lost 11 bases and 5 bases, in that order; junction bases with no gene match: 11. Germline loops: CDR1 SEHNR, CDR2 FQNEAQ (reference sequence). The CDR3 DNA is TGTGCCTACTCACGGCGGGGGAGTGAGACCCAGTACTTC. Translating it yields CAYSRRGSETQYF.

Worth noting for this clone: Other DNA sequences in the same sample also yield this CDR3. The chain uses TRBV28 and TRBJ2-2, with D unresolved. Germline CDR1 reads MDHEN; CDR2 reads SYDVKM. V lost 1 base and J 3 bases, leaving 3 bases between the germline ends. The CDR3 is made up of 13 amino acids. As DNA, the CDR3 is TGTGCCAGCAGTTTATCATACACCGGGGAGCTGTTTTTT. It encodes CASSLSYTGELFF.

The rearrangement links TRBV28 to TRBJ2-7; 7 nucleotides match TRBD2. The CDR3 is 15 amino acids. The junction had 8 bases not matched to a gene; V was cut back by 6 bases and J by 0 bases. CDR1 and CDR2 from the germline V gene are MDHEN and SYDVKM. Here the CDR3 reads CASRSPGGGSYEQYF. The CDR3, as DNA: TGTGCCAGCAGATCTCCGGGGGGTGGCTCCTACGAGCAGTACTTC.

CDR3 coding DNA: TGTGCCAGTAGCGCCAGCAGGGTCGGTCAGCCCCAGCATTTT. Translation gives CASSASRVGQPQHF. The V and J genes are TRBV19 and TRBJ1-5; TRBD1 might be the D (5 bases). The CDR3 length is 14 residues. The V gene lost 6 bases and the J gene lost 6 bases, with 15 bases spanning the gap. The germline gives CDR1 LNHDA, CDR2 SQIVND (reference sequence).

The V call is TRBV7-8, the J call TRBJ2-5, with TRBD2 identical over 9 bases. CDR1 and CDR2 (germline): SGHVS, FQNEAQ. V lost 8 bases, J lost 1 base, and 11 bases stayed unmatched. The CDR3 consists of 16 residues. The CDR3 loop is CASAGGGLWSQETQYF. The CDR3 nucleotides read TGTGCCAGCGCGGGGGGGGGCCTATGGTCCCAAGAGACCCAGTACTTC.

With regard to this clone: Other DNA sequences in this sample translate to the same CDR3. The chain uses TRBV5-1 and TRBJ1-6; 9 bases are a match to TRBD1. Germline V gene data show CDR1 as SGHRS and CDR2 as YFSETQ. With V trimmed by 2 bases and J by 5 bases, 2 bases remained unmatched. CDR3 size: 15 residues. Here the CDR3 DNA reads TGCGCCAGCAGCTTCCGGGACAGGGATAATTCACCCCTCCACTTT. Encoded protein: CASSFRDRDNSPLHF.

The chain employs TRBV2 and TRBJ2-5; D is possibly TRBD1 (5 bases). The CDR3 contains 15 residues. V dropped 10 bases and J dropped 1 base, with 19 bases sitting between them. Germline CDR1 SNHLY, CDR2 FYNNEI. The DNA for the CDR3 is TGTGCCACCTCGGCTTTTACAGGTGCCCAAGAGACCCAGTACTTC. Its protein is CATSAFTGAQETQYF.

The chain carries TRBV9 and TRBJ1-4; D might be TRBD1 (6 bases). The CDR3 runs 17 residues. The germline CDR1 and CDR2 sequences are SGDLS and YYNGEE. Between the trimmed V and J ends, which lost 6 bases and 7 bases, there was a span of 25 bases. The CDR3 reads CASIQTGDGGQGEKLFF. The CDR3 DNA reads TGTGCCAGCATCCAGACGGGGGACGGGGGGCAAGGTGAAAAACTGTTTTTT. Full variable domain (remainder filled in from reference TRBV9 and TRBJ1-4): DSGVTQTPKHLITATGQRVTLRCSPRSGDLSVYWYQQSLDQGLQFLIQYYNGEERAKGNILERFSAQQFPDLHSELNLSSLELGDSALYFCASIQTGDGGQGEKLFFGSGTQLSVL.

The chain carries TRBV4-3 and TRBJ1-1, with 7 bases aligning to TRBD1. The germline CDR1 and CDR2 sequences are LGHNA and YSLEER. The CDR3 runs to 15 residues. The junction had 9 bases not matched to a gene; V was cut back by 0 bases and J by 8 bases. CDR3 bases: TGCGCCAGCAGCCAAGATTACAGGGGCGCAGGGGAAGCTTTCTTT. It specifies CASSQDYRGAGEAFF.

CDR3 bases: TGTGCCTGGAGTGTAGGGGACAGCCTTAACACTGAAGCTTTCTTT. Amino acid sequence: CAWSVGDSLNTEAFF. The J gene is TRBJ1-1, the V gene TRBV30; 7 bases are a match to TRBD1. CDR3 size: 15 residues. Germline CDR1 reads GTSNPN; CDR2 reads SVGIG (reference sequence). V was clipped by 0 bases and J by 2 bases; unmatched bases: 6.

The V call is TRBV28, the J call TRBJ1-5; TRBD1 aligns across 10 bases. Trimming removed 6 bases from V and 3 bases from J; junction bases left unmatched: 8. Germline V CDR1 and CDR2: MDHEN, SYDVKM. The CDR3 has 16 amino acids. This CDR3 is CASRVPGQGYNQPQHF. In DNA, the CDR3 is TGTGCCAGCAGGGTACCGGGACAGGGGTACAATCAGCCCCAGCATTTT.

The V and J genes are TRBV6-6 and TRBJ2-1; D unclear. Trimming removed 2 bases from V and 8 bases from J, with 10 bases in between. CDR3 length: 13 amino acids. Germline values: CDR1 MNHNY, CDR2 SVGAGI (reference sequence). The CDR3 DNA reads TGTGCCAGCAGTTACCCCGACTCCCATGAGCAGTTCTTC. It yields the protein CASSYPDSHEQFF.

This chain joins TRBV6-6 and TRBJ2-2; maybe TRBD2 (5 bases). Germline CDR1 reads MNHNY; CDR2 reads SVGAGI (reference sequence). This CDR3 is built from 13 residues. Trimming took 6 bases from V and 7 from J, leaving 12 bases between them. The CDR3 loop reads CASSDRGNGELFF. The CDR3 nucleotides read TGTGCCAGCAGCGATCGGGGAAACGGGGAGCTGTTTTTT.

The gene calls are TRBV2 and TRBJ1-1; D is perhaps TRBD1 (6 bases). V gave up 11 bases and J gave up 7 bases, with 14 bases separating them. Germline values: CDR1 SNHLY, CDR2 FYNNEI. There are 11 residues in the CDR3. The CDR3 sequence: CAHKGGFEAFF. The DNA of the CDR3 is TGTGCCCATAAGGGGGGGTTTGAAGCTTTCTTT.

The chain carries TRBV4-3 and TRBJ1-4; D is unclear. V was shortened by 3 bases and J by 7 bases, with 9 bases between the two germline ends. The length of the CDR3 is 13 residues. Germline V CDR1 and CDR2: LGHNA, YSLEER. CDR3 DNA: TGCGCCAGCAGCCACTACGAGGGTGAAAAACTGTTTTTT. It encodes CASSHYEGEKLFF.

The chain couples TRBV6-5 to TRBJ1-2, with D perhaps matching TRBD1 (6 bases). CDR3 size: 14 residues. Germline loops: CDR1 MNHEY, CDR2 SVGAGI. The V gene lost 7 bases and the J gene lost 3 bases, with 15 bases spanning the gap. Written as DNA, the CDR3 is TGTGCCAGCAACAACAGGGCCGGGGACTATGGCTACACCTTC. Translated: CASNNRAGDYGYTF.

V and J are TRBV5-1 and TRBJ2-5, with 12 nucleotides matching TRBD2. CDR1 is SGHRS and CDR2 is YFSETQ in the germline V gene. V lost 4 bases and J lost 0; bases outside the gene matches: 13. This CDR3 has 19 residues. The DNA of the CDR3 is TGCGCCAGCAGCCAACAAACTAGCGGGAGGCCCGTACACCAAGAGACCCAGTACTTC. Its protein product is CASSQQTSGRPVHQETQYF.

The chain links TRBV7-9 to TRBJ2-1, with TRBD2 matching over 8 bases. V gave up 5 bases and J gave up 8 bases; unmatched junction bases: 5. The CDR3 runs 13 residues. Germline lookup yields CDR1 SEHNR and CDR2 FQNEAQ (reference sequence). CDR3 sequence: CASSPRGGHEQFF. The CDR3, as DNA: TGTGCCAGCAGCCCTCGGGGGGGCCATGAGCAGTTCTTC.

The V gene is TRBV28, the J gene TRBJ2-5, with a weak D call TRBD2 (5 bases). Germline-derived CDR1 and CDR2 are MDHEN and SYDVKM. Trimming took off 3 bases at V and 4 bases at J, with 9 bases between the two ends. This CDR3 spans 13 amino acids. CDR3 sequence (DNA): TGTGCCAGCAGTTTCGCCGGGATAGAGACCCAGTACTTC. This encodes CASSFAGIETQYF.